The 8 T cell receptor beta chains given below trace back to one sample, sequenced in a study of blood T cell repertoires in COVID-19. Method: immunoSEQ multiplex PCR; TCRdb's copy keeps in-frame clones and lacks some. The table shows approximately 440,000 clones, with around 90% occurring only once. Material: PBMCs or T cells enriched from blood (not recorded which). The receptor source for this set is a woman aged 18-29 years who had recovered from COVID-19.

V usage is TRBV11-2 and J usage is TRBJ2-1; TRBD2 matches at 7 bases. The CDR3 runs to 15 residues. The V segment lost 10 bases and the J segment 7 bases; nucleotides outside the gene matches: 16. Germline V gene sequence: CDR1 SGHAT, CDR2 FQNNGV. The CDR3 is CATAVLLGGENEQFF. The CDR3 DNA sequence: TGTGCCACCGCCGTTTTATTGGGGGGGGAAAATGAGCAGTTCTTC.

This clone was counted a few times. The gene calls are TRBV5-1 and TRBJ1-1; 7 bases fit TRBD1. Germline CDR1 SGHRS, CDR2 YFSETQ. The V and J ends lost 3 bases and 4 bases, in that order; junction bases with no gene match: 6. The CDR3 consists of 14 residues. The CDR3 DNA reads as TGCGCCAGCAGCTCGAAAACAGGGGCCACTGAAGCTTTCTTT. It codes for CASSSKTGATEAFF.

The chain employs TRBV6-1 and TRBJ1-2; 7 nucleotides match TRBD1. The trim removed 2 bases at V and 10 bases at J, leaving 4 bases unmatched. The germline V gene encodes CDR1 MNHNS and CDR2 SASEGT. The CDR3 runs to 12 residues. The chain's CDR3 is CASSEHRGDYTF. CDR3 DNA sequence: TGTGCCAGCAGTGAACACAGGGGCGACTACACCTTC.

The chain carries TRBV10-3 and TRBJ2-1; D is perhaps TRBD2 (6 bases). The length of the CDR3 is 12 residues. CDR1 is ENHRY, CDR2 SYGVKD, per germline. V was trimmed by 4 bases and J by 8 bases, leaving 9 bases between them. The CDR3 DNA reads as TGTGCCATCAGTGCGGGGGAAGATGAGCAGTTCTTC. Protein product: CAISAGEDEQFF.

CDR3 protein: CASSAQGVAFF. CDR3 bases: TGTGCCAGCAGTGCCCAGGGTGTAGCTTTCTTT. The V and J genes are TRBV2 and TRBJ1-1; D is perhaps TRBD1 (5 bases). The CDR3 extends over 11 amino acids. Germline CDR1 and CDR2: SNHLY and FYNNEI. V was cut by 4 bases and J by 10 bases, with 10 bases left in between.

The chain links TRBV18 to TRBJ1-4; 7 nucleotides match TRBD1. V lost 5 bases and J lost 0; bases outside the gene matches: 6. This CDR3 has 16 amino acids. In germline, CDR1 is KGHSH, CDR2 LQKENI. The CDR3 loop is CASSDRASATNEKLFF. As DNA, the CDR3 is TGTGCCAGCTCAGACAGGGCTAGTGCAACTAATGAAAAACTGTTTTTT.

This chain links TRBV4-1 with TRBJ1-2; 9 nucleotides line up with TRBD1. Germline CDR1 is MGHRA and CDR2 is YSYEKL. V lost 3 bases and J lost 7; bases outside the gene matches: 3. The CDR3 runs 13 residues. The CDR3 spells CASSQTGGGGYTF. For the CDR3, the DNA is TGCGCCAGCAGCCAGACAGGGGGGGGTGGCTACACCTTC.

This clone has more than one count but fewer than ten. The gene calls are TRBV5-1 and TRBJ2-2; D is ambiguous. Germline V gene lookup returns CDR1 SGHRS and CDR2 YFSETQ. The CDR3 is made up of 13 amino acids. Trimming removed 2 bases from V and 1 base from J, with 3 bases in between. The CDR3 DNA follows: TGCGCCAGCAGCTTCGGGAACACCGGGGAGCTGTTTTTT. This sequence encodes CASSFGNTGELFF.